A selection of T cell receptor beta chains follows, all from one sample in a study of cytomegalovirus exposure and HLA in healthy donors. Here immunoSEQ multiplex PCR was the method, and the copy in TCRdb shows in-frame clones only, minus some. The profile shows over 100,000 clones, roughly three quarters of them singletons. Sequencing was carried out using PBMCs. The receptors derive from a male donor in good health and CMV-seronegative. Each CDR3 is given with its conserved first and last residue. D genes are given only for firm matches. Not every row has a clone size; where given, it reads once, few, many or a size class.

TRBV2,TRBJ1-5,once,TRBD1,CASSRQGFRNEPQHF,TGTGCCAGCAGTCGACAGGGTTTCCGTAATGAGCCCCAGCATTTT
TRBV29-1,TRBJ1-2,-,TRBD1,CSALHRGGLYGYTF,TGCAGCGCACTCCACAGGGGGGGACTATATGGCTACACCTTC
TRBV30,TRBJ1-6,-,-,CAWSVPGSVRSSPLHF,TGTGCCTGGAGTGTACCCGGTTCTGTCCGTAGTTCACCCCTCCACTTT
TRBV6-5,TRBJ1-1,few,-,CASSSPRQAGNTEAFF,TGTGCCAGCAGTTCACCTAGACAGGCGGGGAACACTGAAGCTTTCTTT
TRBV6-5,TRBJ1-2,-,-,CASSYVQGRDLYGYTF,TGTGCCAGCAGTTACGTCCAGGGGAGGGACCTCTATGGCTACACCTTC
TRBV4-2,TRBJ2-5,-,-,CASSRDIQETQYF,TGTGCCAGCAGCCGCGACATCCAAGAGACCCAGTACTTC
TRBV9,TRBJ1-1,once,-,CASSGPPGYTEAFF,TGTGCCAGCAGCGGACCCCCAGGCTACACTGAAGCTTTCTTT
TRBV6-1,TRBJ1-3,-,TRBD1,CASIWDRADTIYF,TGTGCCAGCATTTGGGACAGGGCTGACACCATATATTTT
TRBV4-1,TRBJ1-2,-,-,CASSQDWRAFDYGYTF,TGCGCCAGCAGCCAAGATTGGAGGGCCTTTGACTATGGCTACACCTTC
TRBV18,TRBJ2-4,once,TRBD1,CASSDRGDIQYF,TGTGCCAGCTCCGACAGGGGGGACATTCAGTACTTC
TRBV5-1,TRBJ1-6,-,TRBD1,CASRTGQGNSPLHF,TGCGCCAGCAGGACCGGACAGGGGAATTCACCCCTCCACTTT
TRBV29-1,TRBJ1-4,-,TRBD1,CSVQDRSGEKLFF,TGCAGCGTGCAGGACAGGTCTGGTGAAAAACTGTTTTTT
TRBV9,TRBJ2-1,-,TRBD1,CASSVGDRGLNEQFF,TGTGCCAGCAGCGTAGGAGACAGGGGGCTCAATGAGCAGTTCTTC
TRBV19,TRBJ1-1,-,TRBD1,CASSMGTDEGAFF,TGTGCCAGTAGTATGGGGACAGACGAAGGTGCTTTCTTT